One and the same sample provided the 8 T cell receptor beta chains below, sequenced in a study of T cells of healthy individuals. TCRdb re-called the 5' RACE reads with MiXCR, one entry per CDR3 protein. The profile shows tens of thousands of distinct CDR3 sequences, around 15% of them singletons. The receptors originated from a human donor in good health.

This clonotype appeared a few times. This chain links TRBV5-1 with TRBJ2-7, with D unresolved. The V and J ends lost 1 base and 0 bases respectively, with 5 bases between them. This CDR3 region has 13 residues. Germline CDR1 reads SGHRS; CDR2 reads YFSETQ. The CDR3 region is CASSLTVSYEQYF. The DNA for the CDR3 is TGCGCCAGCAGCTTGACCGTCTCCTACGAGCAGTACTTC.

The J gene is TRBJ2-3, the V gene TRBV5-1; TRBD1 agrees at 9 bases. Germline trimming cut 3 bases from V and 2 bases from J; bases unmatched to any gene: 4. This CDR3 comprises 15 residues. CDR1 and CDR2 from the germline V gene are SGHRS and YFSETQ. The CDR3 region has the DNA TGCGCCAGCAGCTCCCGGGACAGGGCCACAGATACGCAGTATTTT. It encodes CASSSRDRATDTQYF.

The CDR3 loop reads CSARAPGGTGRMADTQYF. For the CDR3, the DNA is TGCAGTGCTAGAGCCCCCGGCGGGACAGGGAGAATGGCAGATACGCAGTATTTT. The chain recombines TRBV20-1 with TRBJ2-3, with TRBD1 identical over 9 bases. Looked up from germline, CDR1 is DFQATT and CDR2 is SNEGSKA (reference sequence). The CDR3 is 18 residues long. With V trimmed by 1 base and J by 4 bases, 15 bases remained unmatched.

A note on this clonotype: A much larger clone lies one base from this, so it may be a read error. V gene TRBV10-2 combines with J gene TRBJ1-1, with unresolved D. The CDR3 covers 11 residues. Looked up from germline, CDR1 is WSHSY and CDR2 is SAAADI. V was trimmed by 2 bases and J by 7 bases, leaving 5 bases between them. CDR3 sequence reads: CASSENDEAFF. CDR3 nucleotides: TGCGCCAGCAGTGAGAATGATGAAGCTTTCTTT.

A few counts support this clonotype. The chain carries TRBV5-1 and TRBJ1-5; D unresolved. This CDR3 spans 14 amino acids. Looked up from germline, CDR1 is SGHRS and CDR2 is YFSETQ. Trimming took 0 bases from V and 4 from J, leaving 8 bases between them. CDR3 DNA sequence: TGCGCCAGCAGCTTGGCTCCTGGGAATCAGCCCCAGCATTTT. The encoded protein is CASSLAPGNQPQHF.

The chain has TRBV7-3 and TRBJ2-3; perhaps TRBD2 as D (6 bases). Trimming shortened V by 4 bases and J by 0 bases, and 8 bases separated the two germline ends. The germline gives CDR1 SGHTA, CDR2 FQGTGA. The CDR3 contains 14 residues. CDR3 region: CASSSLASTDTQYF. CDR3 DNA sequence: TGTGCCAGCAGCTCACTAGCTAGCACAGATACGCAGTATTTT.

This clonotype appeared a few times. The chain is built from TRBV7-6 and TRBJ2-7; no clear D. CDR3 length equals 13 residues. Between the trimmed V and J ends, which lost 4 bases and 2 bases, there was a span of 9 bases. Germline V gene data show CDR1 as SGHVS and CDR2 as FNYEAQ. CDR3 sequence (DNA): TGTGCCAGCAGCTCCGATTTCCCCTACGAGCAGTACTTC. This translates into CASSSDFPYEQYF.

V usage is TRBV20-1 and J usage is TRBJ2-5; 12 bases agree with TRBD2. The CDR3 covers 16 residues. Germline V CDR1 and CDR2: DFQATT, SNEGSKA (reference sequence). V shed 0 bases, J shed 5 bases, and the junction held 7 bases outside the gene matches. This chain's CDR3 is CSARDPTSGGTETQYF. In DNA form, the CDR3 reads TGCAGTGCTAGAGATCCGACTAGCGGGGGCACGGAGACCCAGTACTTC.